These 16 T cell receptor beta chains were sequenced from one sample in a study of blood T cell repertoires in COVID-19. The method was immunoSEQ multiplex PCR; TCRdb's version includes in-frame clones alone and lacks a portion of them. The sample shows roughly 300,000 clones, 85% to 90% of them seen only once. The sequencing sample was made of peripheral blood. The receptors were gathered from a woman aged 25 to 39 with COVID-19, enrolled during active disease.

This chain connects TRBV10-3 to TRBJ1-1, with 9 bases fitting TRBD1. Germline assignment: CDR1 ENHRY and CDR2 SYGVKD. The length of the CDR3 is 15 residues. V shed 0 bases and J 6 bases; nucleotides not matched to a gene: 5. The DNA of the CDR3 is TGTGCCATCAGTGAGTCGGTGGACAGGGGTTCTGAAGCTTTCTTT. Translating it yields CAISESVDRGSEAFF.

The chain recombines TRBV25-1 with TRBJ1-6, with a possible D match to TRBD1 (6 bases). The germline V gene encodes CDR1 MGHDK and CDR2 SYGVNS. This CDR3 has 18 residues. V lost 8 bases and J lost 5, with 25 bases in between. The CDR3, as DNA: TGTGCCAGCTCGGGCCGGTTCGGGGACATTATCCATAATTCACCCCTCCACTTT. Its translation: CASSGRFGDIIHNSPLHF.

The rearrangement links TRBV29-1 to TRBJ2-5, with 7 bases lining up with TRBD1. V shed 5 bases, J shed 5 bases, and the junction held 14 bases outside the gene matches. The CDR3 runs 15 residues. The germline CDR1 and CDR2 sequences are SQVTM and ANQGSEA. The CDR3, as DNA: TGCAGCGTTATGAACAGGGGATTCCGGGCGGAGACCCAGTACTTC. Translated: CSVMNRGFRAETQYF.

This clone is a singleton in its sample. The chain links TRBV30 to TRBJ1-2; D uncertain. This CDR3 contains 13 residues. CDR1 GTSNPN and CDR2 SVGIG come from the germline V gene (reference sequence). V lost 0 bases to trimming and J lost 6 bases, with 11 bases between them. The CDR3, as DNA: TGTGCCTGGAGTGTACGGGCCGGGGATGGCTACACCTTC. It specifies CAWSVRAGDGYTF.

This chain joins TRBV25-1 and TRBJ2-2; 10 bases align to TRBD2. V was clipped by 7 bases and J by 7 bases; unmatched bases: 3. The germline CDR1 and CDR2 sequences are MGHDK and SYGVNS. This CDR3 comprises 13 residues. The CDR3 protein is CASTAGGLGELFF. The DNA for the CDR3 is TGTGCCAGCACAGCGGGGGGGCTCGGGGAGCTGTTTTTT.

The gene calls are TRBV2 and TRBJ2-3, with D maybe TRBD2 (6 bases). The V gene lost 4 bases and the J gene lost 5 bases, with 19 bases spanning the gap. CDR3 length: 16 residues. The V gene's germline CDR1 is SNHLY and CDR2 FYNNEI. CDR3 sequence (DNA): TGTGCCAGCAGTGGCAGGAAGGCGGGGAATGGAGATACGCAGTATTTT. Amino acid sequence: CASSGRKAGNGDTQYF.

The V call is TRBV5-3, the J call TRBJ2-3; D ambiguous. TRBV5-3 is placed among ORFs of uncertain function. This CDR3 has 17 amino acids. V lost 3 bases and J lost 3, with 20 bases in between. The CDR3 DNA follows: TGTGCCAGAAGCTGCCACCAAGCGACGCCCACAACAGATACGCAGTATTTT. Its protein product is CARSCHQATPTTDTQYF.

Here the CDR3 reads CASSLDRSTEHSPQGDEQYV. The DNA for the CDR3 is TGCGCCAGCAGCTTGGACCGCTCAACAGAACACTCCCCGCAGGGGGACGAGCAGTACGTC. The J gene is TRBJ2-7, the V gene TRBV5-1; TRBD1 matches at 7 bases. Germline loops: CDR1 SGHRS, CDR2 YFSETQ. The CDR3 is made up of 20 amino acids. The junction had 23 bases not matched to a gene; V was cut back by 0 bases and J by 5 bases.

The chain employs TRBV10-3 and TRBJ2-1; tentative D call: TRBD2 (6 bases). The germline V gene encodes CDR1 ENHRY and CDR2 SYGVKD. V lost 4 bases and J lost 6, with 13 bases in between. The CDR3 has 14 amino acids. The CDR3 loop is CAISGAGYGNEQFF. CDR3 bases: TGTGCCATCAGTGGGGCGGGGTACGGCAATGAGCAGTTCTTC.

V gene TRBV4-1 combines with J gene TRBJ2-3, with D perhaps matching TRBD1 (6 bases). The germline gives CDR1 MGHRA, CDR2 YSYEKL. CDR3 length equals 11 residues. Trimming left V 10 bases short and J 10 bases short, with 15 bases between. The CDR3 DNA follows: TGCGCCATTCTTCAACAGGGTCCGCAGTATTTT. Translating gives CAILQQGPQYF.

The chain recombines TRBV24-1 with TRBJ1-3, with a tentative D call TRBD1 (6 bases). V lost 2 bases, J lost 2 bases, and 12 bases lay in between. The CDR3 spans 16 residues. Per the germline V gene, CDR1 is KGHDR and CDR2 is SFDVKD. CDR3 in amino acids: CATSDWGQLTGNTIYF. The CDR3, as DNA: TGTGCCACCAGTGATTGGGGACAACTCACTGGAAACACCATATATTTT.

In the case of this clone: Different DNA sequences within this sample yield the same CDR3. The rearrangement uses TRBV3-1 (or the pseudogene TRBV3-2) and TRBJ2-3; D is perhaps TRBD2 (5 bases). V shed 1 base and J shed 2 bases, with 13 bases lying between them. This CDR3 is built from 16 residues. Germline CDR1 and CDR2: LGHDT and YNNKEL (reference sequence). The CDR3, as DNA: TGTGCCAGCAGCCAAGTTGGTGGAGGCCTCACAGATACGCAGTATTTT. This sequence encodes CASSQVGGGLTDTQYF.

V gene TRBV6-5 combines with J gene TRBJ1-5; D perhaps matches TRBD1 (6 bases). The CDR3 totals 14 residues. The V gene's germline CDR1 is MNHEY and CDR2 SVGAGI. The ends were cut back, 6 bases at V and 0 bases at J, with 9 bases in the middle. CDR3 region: CASRDSYSNQPQHF. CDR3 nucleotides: TGTGCCAGCAGGGACAGCTATAGCAATCAGCCCCAGCATTTT.

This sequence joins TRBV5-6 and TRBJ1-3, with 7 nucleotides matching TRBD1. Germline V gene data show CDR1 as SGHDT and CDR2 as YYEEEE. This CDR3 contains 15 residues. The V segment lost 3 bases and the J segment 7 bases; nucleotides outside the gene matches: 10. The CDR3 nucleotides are TGTGCCAGCAGCTCTCGTGGGACAGCTTTTAACACCATATATTTT. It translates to CASSSRGTAFNTIYF.

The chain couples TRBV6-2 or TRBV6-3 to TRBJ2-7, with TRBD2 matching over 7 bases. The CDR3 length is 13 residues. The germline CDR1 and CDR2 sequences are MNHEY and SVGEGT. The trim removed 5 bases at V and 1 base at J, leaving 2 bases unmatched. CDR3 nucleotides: TGTGCCAGCAGTCGGGAGGTGTCCTACGAGCAGTACTTC. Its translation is CASSREVSYEQYF.

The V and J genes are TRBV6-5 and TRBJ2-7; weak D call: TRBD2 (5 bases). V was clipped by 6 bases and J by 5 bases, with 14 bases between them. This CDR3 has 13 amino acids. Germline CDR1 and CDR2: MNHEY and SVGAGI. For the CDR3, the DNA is TGTGCCAGCAGCCGAATTGGGGAGAACGAGCAGTACTTC. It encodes CASSRIGENEQYF.